A single sample gave rise to the 32 T cell receptor beta chains below, sequenced in a study of control samples from healthy donors and cancer patients. The data were produced by immunoSEQ multiplex PCR, yet TCRdb's version contains in-frame clones alone and is incomplete. The sample yields some 140,000 clones, roughly 94% seen once. Material: PBMCs. The receptors were gathered from a man in his fifties or sixties with colorectal cancer.

There are a few counts of this clone. This chain joins TRBV6-6 and TRBJ1-5; D not resolved. This CDR3 is built from 14 residues. The V gene lost 2 bases and the J gene lost 4 bases, with 9 bases spanning the gap. CDR1 and CDR2 from the germline V gene are MNHNY and SVGAGI (reference sequence). The CDR3 nucleotides read TGTGCCAGCAGTTACACGGGGAGAAATCAGCCCCAGCATTTT. It codes for CASSYTGRNQPQHF.

V is TRBV5-1 and J is TRBJ1-2, with D perhaps matching TRBD1 (5 bases). CDR3 size: 17 residues. Germline V CDR1 and CDR2: SGHRS, YFSETQ. V lost 0 bases, J lost 5 bases, and 20 bases lay in between. This CDR3 is CASSLGSRAEVKYGYTF. The CDR3 bases are TGCGCCAGCAGCTTGGGAAGCAGGGCGGAGGTGAAGTATGGCTACACCTTC. Supplemented by reference TRBV5-1 and TRBJ1-2, the full variable domain reads KAGVTQTPRYLIKTRGQQVTLSCSPISGHRSVSWYQQTPGQGLQFLFEYFSETQRNKGNFPGRFSGRQFSNSRSEMNVSTLELGDSALYLCASSLGSRAEVKYGYTFGSGTRLTVV.

The genes are TRBV5-1 and TRBJ1-2; a weak D match, TRBD1 (5 bases). V gave up 4 bases and J gave up 6 bases, with 16 bases separating them. CDR3 length: 14 amino acids. Germline V gene sequence: CDR1 SGHRS, CDR2 YFSETQ. For the CDR3, the DNA is TGCGCCAGCAGCCCGGCCAGGGAACGGAATGGCTACACCTTC. This codes for CASSPARERNGYTF.

This clone has a count of ten or more. The chain combines TRBV7-2 with TRBJ2-7; 11 positions match TRBD1. This CDR3 has 15 amino acids. Germline CDR1 SGHTA, CDR2 FQGNSA. Losses at the gene ends were 0 bases for V and 3 bases for J; bases not matched to a gene: 1. The CDR3, as DNA: TGTGCCAGCAGCTTAGCGGGACAGGGGGTCTACGAGCAGTACTTC. As protein: CASSLAGQGVYEQYF.

This clone was observed a few times. This chain uses TRBV6-6 with TRBJ1-1, with D unresolved. Trimming removed 5 bases from V and 7 bases from J, with 17 bases in between. CDR1 and CDR2 (germline): MNHNY, SVGAGI (reference sequence). The CDR3 runs 14 residues. CDR3 DNA sequence: TGTGCCAGCAGTCGTGGGTCGGTTAGCCTTGAAGCTTTCTTT. Its protein product is CASSRGSVSLEAFF.

With respect to this clone: One junction end disagrees with the germline gene, perhaps due to a read error. The chain has TRBV30 and TRBJ2-2; possibly TRBD2 for D (6 bases). CDR3 length: 17 amino acids. CDR1 is GTSNPN, CDR2 SVGIG, per germline (reference sequence). The CDR3 loop is CARSLVGGYRDTGELFF. In DNA, the CDR3 is TGTGCCCGGAGTTTAGTGGGGGGATATAGGGACACCGGGGAGCTGTTTTTT.

The chain couples TRBV4-2 to TRBJ2-3; possible D gene TRBD2, 5 bases. The CDR3 is made up of 16 amino acids. V dropped 4 bases and J dropped 2 bases, with 16 bases sitting between them. The V gene's germline CDR1 is LGHNA and CDR2 YNFKEQ. This CDR3 reads CASSPLAPGITDTQYF. CDR3 in DNA: TGTGCCAGCAGCCCATTAGCCCCGGGGATCACAGATACGCAGTATTTT.

The sample holds one count of this clone. V usage is TRBV7-2 and J usage is TRBJ2-3, with D perhaps matching TRBD1 or TRBD2 (6 bases each). V was cut by 0 bases and J by 5 bases, with 18 bases left in between. The CDR3 extends over 17 amino acids. CDR1 and CDR2 from the germline V gene are SGHTA and FQGNSA. The CDR3 DNA reads as TGTGCCAGCAGCTTAGCCGGAGGGGGTCTAAGGGGAGATACGCAGTATTTT. It encodes CASSLAGGGLRGDTQYF.

The chain employs TRBV14 and TRBJ2-7; D possibly uses TRBD1 or TRBD2 (5 bases each). Between the trimmed V and J ends, which lost 4 bases and 4 bases, there was a span of 14 bases. This CDR3 is 14 amino acids long. Germline CDR1 and CDR2: SGHDN and FVKESK. The CDR3 loop reads CASSLFQGAYEQYF. For the CDR3, the DNA is TGTGCCAGCAGCCTATTCCAGGGAGCATACGAGCAGTACTTC.

This chain links TRBV6-5 with TRBJ2-5; 7 nucleotides align to TRBD1. The CDR3 runs to 13 residues. In germline, CDR1 is MNHEY, CDR2 SVGAGI. Trimming cost V 5 bases and J 5 bases; bases outside gene matches: 5. CDR3 amino acids: CASSRDSWETQYF. In DNA form, the CDR3 reads TGTGCCAGCAGTCGGGACAGCTGGGAGACCCAGTACTTC.

The J gene is TRBJ2-7, the V gene TRBV7-2; D possibly corresponds to TRBD2 (5 bases). Deletions cut 5 bases from V and 2 bases from J, with 10 bases between. The CDR3 spans 13 residues. In germline, CDR1 is SGHTA, CDR2 FQGNSA. The chain's CDR3 is CASSPAGPYEQYF. Written as DNA, the CDR3 is TGTGCCAGCAGCCCCGCGGGTCCCTACGAGCAGTACTTC.

This chain joins TRBV30 and TRBJ2-1, with D tentatively TRBD2 (5 bases). The CDR3 consists of 14 residues. The V gene lost 3 bases and the J gene lost 10 bases, with 19 bases spanning the gap. Germline V CDR1 and CDR2: GTSNPN, SVGIG (reference sequence). This chain's CDR3 is CAWSGLMLRGEQFF. Written as DNA, the CDR3 is TGTGCCTGGAGCGGCCTAATGCTTAGAGGGGAGCAGTTCTTC.

The chain carries TRBV12-2 and TRBJ2-1; TRBD2 is taken as the D call from the table, unchecked against the DNA. TRBV12-2 is marked as a pseudogene. CDR3 size: 21 residues. CDR3 protein: CASRAKRSPQTSGGGYNEQFF. The CDR3 DNA is TGTGCAAGTCGGGCAAAGCGTTCGCCGCAAACTAGCGGGGGAGGCTACAATGAGCAGTTCTTC.

This clone came up a few times. The chain combines TRBV6-5 with TRBJ2-3, with a tentative D call TRBD1 (5 bases). Germline values: CDR1 MNHEY, CDR2 SVGAGI. The CDR3 spans 12 residues. The V and J ends lost 6 bases and 7 bases respectively, with 11 bases between them. CDR3 amino acids: CASSLTDYTQYF. The CDR3 bases are TGTGCCAGCAGCCTGACAGACTATACGCAGTATTTT.

V gene TRBV5-1 combines with J gene TRBJ2-5, with a possible D match to TRBD2 (6 bases). Germline loops: CDR1 SGHRS, CDR2 YFSETQ. V was shortened by 0 bases and J by 5 bases, with 14 bases between the two germline ends. The CDR3 is made up of 15 amino acids. CDR3 sequence reads: CASSLALADPETQYF. The DNA for the CDR3 is TGCGCCAGCAGCTTGGCCTTAGCGGATCCGGAGACCCAGTACTTC.

This sequence joins TRBV19 and TRBJ2-7, with D perhaps TRBD1 or TRBD2 (5 bases each). The CDR3 covers 15 residues. Germline CDR1 and CDR2: LNHDA and SQIVND (reference sequence). Trimming shortened V by 5 bases and J by 0 bases, and 14 bases separated the two germline ends. The CDR3 sequence: CASSGGYGSSYEQYF. For the CDR3, the DNA is TGTGCCAGTAGTGGGGGTTACGGAAGCTCCTACGAGCAGTACTTC.

This rearrangement joins TRBV6-5 to TRBJ2-2; possibly TRBD2 for D (5 bases). The CDR3 is 13 residues long. The V end was cut by 6 bases, the J end by 6 bases, with 11 bases between. Per the germline V gene, CDR1 is MNHEY and CDR2 is SVGAGI. The CDR3 is CASRVEGPGELFF. In DNA, the CDR3 is TGTGCCAGCAGGGTTGAGGGTCCCGGGGAGCTGTTTTTT.

The chain joins TRBV5-1 to TRBJ2-5, with a weak D call TRBD2 (6 bases). V shed 0 bases and J shed 4 bases, with 10 bases lying between them. The germline CDR1 and CDR2 sequences are SGHRS and YFSETQ. The CDR3 spans 14 residues. DNA for the CDR3: TGCGCCAGCAGCTTGGTGTCCGGGGGAGAGACCCAGTACTTC. Translated: CASSLVSGGETQYF.

This chain connects TRBV6-2 or TRBV6-3 to TRBJ1-5; no reliable D call. V lost 2 bases to trimming and J lost 6 bases, with 8 bases between them. The CDR3 is 13 residues long. Germline V CDR1 and CDR2: MNHEY, SVGEGT. CDR3 in DNA: TGTGCCAGCAGTTACGGGGTTCCTCAGCCCCAGCATTTT. Translation gives CASSYGVPQPQHF.

This clone came up once. The rearrangement uses TRBV11-2 and TRBJ2-7; the D gene is possibly TRBD1 (7 bases). The V end lost 5 bases, the J end lost 5 bases, and 16 bases lay between the germline ends. CDR1 is SGHAT and CDR2 is FQNNGV in the germline V gene. CDR3 length equals 14 residues. In DNA, the CDR3 is TGTGCCAGCAGCCAACCCACAGGGGAGGACGAGCAGTACTTC. Residues: CASSQPTGEDEQYF.

J is TRBJ2-5 and V is TRBV3-1 (or the pseudogene TRBV3-2); no clear D. The V end was cut by 2 bases, the J end by 5 bases, with 6 bases between. This CDR3 is built from 12 residues. Germline assignment: CDR1 LGHDT and CDR2 YNNKEL (reference sequence). This chain's CDR3 is CASSQNDETQYF. The DNA of the CDR3 is TGTGCCAGCAGCCAAAACGACGAGACCCAGTACTTC.

This chain links TRBV5-4 with TRBJ2-2; D is uncertain. Germline V lookup: CDR1 SGHNT, CDR2 YYREEE (reference sequence). The germline V and J ends were trimmed by 0 bases and 2 bases, with 5 bases remaining between them. The CDR3 is 14 amino acids. The CDR3 region is CASSLADNTGELFF. The CDR3 DNA reads TGTGCCAGCAGCTTGGCAGACAACACCGGGGAGCTGTTTTTT.

The chain carries TRBV19 and TRBJ1-5, with D possibly TRBD1 on 6 matching bases. From germline, CDR1 is LNHDA and CDR2 SQIVND (reference sequence). Trimming cost V 5 bases and J 6 bases, with 14 bases left between them. CDR3 length: 14 residues. CDR3 loop: CASSPQGMGQPQHF. In DNA, the CDR3 is TGTGCCAGTAGTCCCCAGGGGATGGGTCAGCCCCAGCATTTT.

The V and J genes are TRBV5-1 and TRBJ2-5; no clear D. Per the germline V gene, CDR1 is SGHRS and CDR2 is YFSETQ. V was clipped by 1 base and J by 0 bases, with 7 bases between them. This CDR3 is built from 14 residues. CDR3 loop: CASSLMGDQETQYF. The CDR3 coding sequence is TGCGCCAGCAGCTTGATGGGCGACCAAGAGACCCAGTACTTC.

This chain connects TRBV6-5 to TRBJ2-7; D gene ambiguous. This CDR3 is 12 amino acids long. V was pared by 8 bases and J by 0 bases, with 8 bases between. Germline V CDR1 and CDR2: MNHEY, SVGAGI. The CDR3 bases are TGTGCCAGCTCGAGGAGCTCCTACGAGCAGTACTTC. Protein sequence: CASSRSSYEQYF.

V gene TRBV30 combines with J gene TRBJ2-5, with 10 bases aligning to TRBD2. Germline V CDR1 and CDR2: GTSNPN, SVGIG (reference sequence). J was trimmed by 6 bases and V by 3 bases; bases with no gene match: 7. This CDR3 contains 14 residues. In DNA, the CDR3 is TGTGCCTGGAGCCCCCTAGCGGGGGATAAGACCCAGTACTTC. Translation: CAWSPLAGDKTQYF.

The rearrangement joins TRBV2 to TRBJ1-2, with D tentatively TRBD1 (6 bases). With 6 bases removed from V and 6 bases from J, the gap between germline ends came to 23 bases. Germline values: CDR1 SNHLY, CDR2 FYNNEI. The CDR3 consists of 16 residues. The CDR3 region has the DNA TGTGCCAGCAGAATGGCTGGGGGCGGACCTCCCGATGGCTACACCTTC. As protein: CASRMAGGGPPDGYTF. Variable domain in full (rest from reference TRBV2 and TRBJ1-2): EPEVTQTPSHQVTQMGQEVILRCVPISNHLYFYWYRQILGQKVEFLVSFYNNEISEKSEIFDDQFSVERPDGSNFTLKIRSTKLEDSAMYFCASRMAGGGPPDGYTFGSGTRLTVV.

The CDR3 loop is CASTFSQGAGTGELFF. The DNA for the CDR3 is TGTGCCAGCACCTTTTCACAGGGGGCCGGCACCGGGGAGCTGTTTTTT. V usage is TRBV6-6 and J usage is TRBJ2-2; 9 nucleotides align to TRBD1. This CDR3 spans 16 amino acids. The V and J ends lost 7 bases and 4 bases, in that order; junction bases with no gene match: 10. In germline, CDR1 is MNHNY, CDR2 SVGAGI (reference sequence).

This clone was found a few times. The chain links TRBV7-2 to TRBJ1-6; 10 nucleotides agree with TRBD1. The CDR3 totals 15 residues. Germline CDR1 reads SGHTA; CDR2 reads FQGNSA. V shed 1 base and J 13 bases; nucleotides not matched to a gene: 7. As DNA, the CDR3 is TGTGCCAGCAGCTTAGTGGTCGGACAGGGGGGTCCCCTCCACTTT. Translating gives CASSLVVGQGGPLHF. The whole variable domain, filled in from reference TRBV7-2 and TRBJ1-6, reads GAGVSQSPSNKVTEKGKDVELRCDPISGHTALYWYRQSLGQGLEFLIYFQGNSAPDKSGLPSDRFSAERTGGSVSTLTIQRTQQEDSAVYLCASSLVVGQGGPLHFGNGTRLTVT.

The chain carries TRBV7-9 and TRBJ1-2; TRBD1 matches 8 bases. CDR1 SEHNR and CDR2 FQNEAQ come from the germline V gene (reference sequence). V trimming: 5 bases; J trimming: 2 bases; junction bases outside the gene matches: 13. This CDR3 comprises 17 residues. The CDR3 reads CASSLDRTGPRNYGYTF. The CDR3 nucleotides are TGTGCCAGCAGCCTTGACCGGACAGGGCCGCGAAACTATGGCTACACCTTC.

As DNA, the CDR3 is TGTGCCATCAGTGAAATTGGACAGGGAATCGGCGAGCAGTACTTC. This sequence encodes CAISEIGQGIGEQYF. This rearrangement joins TRBV10-3 to TRBJ2-7, with 8 bases identical to TRBD1. Germline CDR1 reads ENHRY; CDR2 reads SYGVKD. The CDR3 is 15 amino acids. V shed 3 bases, J shed 6 bases, and the junction held 10 bases outside the gene matches.

A word on this clone: In the same sample, other DNA sequences code for this CDR3. V gene TRBV21-1 combines with J gene TRBJ2-7; the table's D call TRBD2 went unverified against the DNA. TRBV21-1 is annotated as a pseudogene. The CDR3 is made up of 17 amino acids. The DNA of the CDR3 is TGTGCCAGCAGCAGAAGCTGGAACAGAGGGTCACCCTACGAGCAGTACTTC. This sequence encodes CASSRSWNRGSPYEQYF.